This TCR beta chain was captured by sequencing in a study of blood T cell repertoires in COVID-19. About the study: Sites across the United States, Italy and Spain contributed samples from acute and convalescent COVID-19. Sources were T cells, B-cell-depleted T cells, or PBMCs; the material itself was cDNA or gDNA.

Generated by immunoSEQ multiplex PCR, the TCRdb table keeps only in-frame clones and is missing some. The sample yields about 170,000 clones, 84% seen once. Seattle researchers signed up patients amid active infection and tracked them longitudinally. The CDR3 runs 16 residues. V was pared by 5 bases and J by 3 bases, with 9 bases of the junction left unmatched. Germline V CDR1 and CDR2: MRHNA, SNTAGT. The chain has TRBV6-4 and TRBJ2-3, with 9 nucleotides matching TRBD2. The sequence was obtained from a woman of 80 years or more with COVID-19, enrolled during active disease. Material: peripheral blood. In DNA form, the CDR3 reads TGTGCCAGCAGTACCTCTGCGGGAGGGCCGACAGATACGCAGTATTTT. The encoded protein is CASSTSAGGPTDTQYF.